One sample yielded the 28 T cell receptor beta chains listed below, sequenced in a study of siplizumab effects on memory and regulatory T cells. Profiled with immunoSEQ multiplex PCR; TCRdb holds only in-frame clones, not every one. In the table there are over 85,000 clones, more than 85% of which are singletons. The sequenced sample was CD4+ T cells sorted from blood. The receptors stem from a human donor in good health.

The rearrangement links TRBV9 to TRBJ1-4, with 10 bases fitting TRBD1. V was clipped by 2 bases and J by 6 bases; unmatched bases: 1. This CDR3 contains 14 residues. Germline values: CDR1 SGDLS, CDR2 YYNGEE. The CDR3: CASSVGTGDEKLFF. The CDR3 region has the DNA TGTGCCAGCAGCGTCGGGACAGGGGATGAAAAACTGTTTTTT.

This clone was observed a single time. This chain connects TRBV19 to TRBJ2-7, with 7 bases identical to TRBD2. The CDR3 loop spans 15 amino acids. Germline V gene data show CDR1 as LNHDA and CDR2 as SQIVND (reference sequence). The trim removed 5 bases at V and 3 bases at J, leaving 10 bases unmatched. CDR3 DNA sequence: TGTGCCAGTAGTCGGTATAGCGGGTCTATCTACGAGCAGTACTTC. Protein: CASSRYSGSIYEQYF.

This clone was seen just once. J is TRBJ1-2 and V is TRBV5-4; D is perhaps TRBD1 (5 bases). Germline V gives CDR1 SGHNT, CDR2 YYREEE (reference sequence). The CDR3 extends over 13 amino acids. The V gene lost 5 bases and the J gene lost 8 bases, with 16 bases spanning the gap. CDR3 residues: CASRSTGARGYTF. CDR3 nucleotides: TGTGCCAGCAGAAGTACAGGTGCGAGGGGCTACACCTTC.

This clone has just one count. The V and J genes are TRBV6-5 and TRBJ1-1; D might be TRBD1 (6 bases). V was shortened by 5 bases and J by 13 bases, with 17 bases between the two germline ends. The CDR3 spans 12 residues. Germline V gives CDR1 MNHEY, CDR2 SVGAGI. CDR3: CASSPDRPKLFF. As DNA, the CDR3 is TGTGCCAGCAGTCCAGACAGGCCTAAGCTTTTCTTT.

This chain uses TRBV2 with TRBJ2-2; no reliable D call. V dropped 8 bases and J dropped 0 bases, with 13 bases sitting between them. Germline V CDR1 and CDR2: SNHLY, FYNNEI. The CDR3 contains 15 residues. The CDR3 here is CASRKTFTNTGELFF. DNA for the CDR3: TGTGCCAGCCGAAAGACTTTTACGAACACCGGGGAGCTGTTTTTT.

The J gene is TRBJ1-1, the V gene TRBV2; a possible D gene is TRBD1 (5 bases). Germline CDR1 and CDR2: SNHLY and FYNNEI. V dropped 1 base and J dropped 3 bases, with 9 bases sitting between them. The CDR3 is 14 amino acids. The CDR3 region has the DNA TGTGCCAGCAGTGAAGGGGGGAGAGACACTGAAGCTTTCTTT. It is translated as CASSEGGRDTEAFF. Complete variable domain (other parts from reference TRBV2 and TRBJ1-1): EPEVTQTPSHQVTQMGQEVILRCVPISNHLYFYWYRQILGQKVEFLVSFYNNEISEKSEIFDDQFSVERPDGSNFTLKIRSTKLEDSAMYFCASSEGGRDTEAFFGQGTRLTVV.

The rearrangement uses TRBV5-1 and TRBJ2-3, with 8 bases aligning to TRBD2. Germline CDR1 and CDR2: SGHRS and YFSETQ. V lost 1 base, J lost 4 bases, and 8 bases stayed unmatched. This CDR3 has 16 amino acids. The CDR3, as DNA: TGCGCCAGCAGCTTGTTAGCGGGGAGGGTGGCAGATACGCAGTATTTT. This codes for CASSLLAGRVADTQYF.

V and J are TRBV11-3 and TRBJ2-3; 8 bases are shared with TRBD2. Losses at the gene ends were 4 bases for V and 2 bases for J; bases not matched to a gene: 14. The CDR3 runs to 18 residues. Germline lookup yields CDR1 SGHNT and CDR2 YENEEA. The CDR3 protein is CASSSRSGGTGNTDTQYF. DNA of the CDR3: TGTGCCAGCAGCTCCCGATCGGGAGGGACCGGGAACACAGATACGCAGTATTTT.

The rearrangement uses TRBV6-1 and TRBJ2-6, with 10 bases lining up with TRBD1. The CDR3 has 16 residues. Per the germline V gene, CDR1 is MNHNS and CDR2 is SASEGT. Trimming removed 1 base from V and 12 bases from J; junction bases left unmatched: 9. The CDR3 reads CASSEVFGTGDCVLTF. The CDR3 nucleotides read TGTGCCAGCAGTGAAGTGTTCGGGACAGGGGACTGCGTCCTGACTTTC.

The chain joins TRBV5-1 to TRBJ2-6; D possibly uses TRBD1 or TRBD2 (5 bases each). The CDR3 is made up of 16 amino acids. Germline lookup yields CDR1 SGHRS and CDR2 YFSETQ. Trimming took 0 bases from V and 3 from J, leaving 10 bases between them. As DNA, the CDR3 is TGCGCCAGCAGCTTGGATGGGGCGGGTGGGGCCAACGTCCTGACTTTC. Its translation: CASSLDGAGGANVLTF.

The chain joins TRBV7-6 to TRBJ2-7; TRBD2 matches 8 bases. J gave up 6 bases and V 1 base, and 8 bases lay outside the gene matches. CDR1 and CDR2 from the germline V gene are SGHVS and FNYEAQ. The CDR3 has 15 amino acids. The CDR3 region has the DNA TGTGCCAGCAGCTTAGTTAGCGGGAAGCTGGGCGAGCAGTACTTC. This sequence encodes CASSLVSGKLGEQYF.

The rearrangement links TRBV5-1 to TRBJ2-6; either TRBD1 or TRBD2 may supply D (6 bases each). The germline V gene encodes CDR1 SGHRS and CDR2 YFSETQ. The CDR3 loop spans 15 amino acids. V was cut by 7 bases and J by 0 bases, with 11 bases left in between. This CDR3 reads CASEGGRSGANVLTF. As DNA, the CDR3 is TGCGCCAGCGAGGGGGGCCGCTCTGGGGCCAACGTCCTGACTTTC.

This chain uses TRBV18 with TRBJ2-2; D remains ambiguous. The CDR3 is made up of 15 amino acids. Germline V gives CDR1 KGHSH, CDR2 LQKENI. The germline V and J ends were trimmed by 3 bases and 7 bases, with 15 bases remaining between them. CDR3 residues: CASSPLIKGIGELFF. For the CDR3, the DNA is TGTGCCAGCTCACCTCTCATCAAGGGAATCGGGGAGCTGTTTTTT. Full variable domain (missing parts from reference TRBV18 and TRBJ2-2): NAGVMQNPRHLVRRRGQEARLRCSPMKGHSHVYWYRQLPEEGLKFMVYLQKENIIDESGMPKERFSAEFPKEGPSILRIQQVVRGDSAAYFCASSPLIKGIGELFFGEGSRLTVL.

The chain recombines TRBV7-3 with TRBJ2-1, with no clear D. The germline CDR1 and CDR2 sequences are SGHTA and FQGTGA. This CDR3 is built from 11 residues. The germline V and J ends were trimmed by 5 bases and 3 bases, with 2 bases remaining between them. The CDR3 bases are TGTGCCAGCAGCGACTACAATGAGCAGTTCTTC. Protein: CASSDYNEQFF.

V usage is TRBV18 and J usage is TRBJ2-7; a possible D gene is TRBD1 (5 bases). The ends were cut back, 3 bases at V and 0 bases at J, with 12 bases in the middle. The CDR3 is 15 amino acids. Germline CDR1 is KGHSH and CDR2 is LQKENI. The CDR3 region has the DNA TGTGCCAGCTCACCGATACAGGCTCGCTCCTACGAGCAGTACTTC. Translation: CASSPIQARSYEQYF.

The chain joins TRBV4-1 to TRBJ2-3, with TRBD1 identical over 10 bases. The CDR3 length is 16 residues. With 3 bases clipped from V and 8 bases from J, the junction kept 11 bases outside the gene matches. The germline V gene encodes CDR1 MGHRA and CDR2 YSYEKL. Here the CDR3 reads CASSHTGTGDWGTQYF. DNA of the CDR3: TGCGCCAGCAGCCACACCGGGACAGGGGATTGGGGTACGCAGTATTTT.

The rearrangement joins TRBV28 to TRBJ2-5; no reliable D call. Trimming took 3 bases from V and 0 from J, leaving 8 bases between them. CDR1 is MDHEN and CDR2 is SYDVKM in the germline V gene. This CDR3 region has 14 residues. The CDR3 DNA sequence: TGTGCCAGCAGTTTGTTTCACTACCAAGAGACCCAGTACTTC. This translates into CASSLFHYQETQYF.

Written as DNA, the CDR3 is TGCGCCAGCAGCTTGGCCGCTACCTCCTACAATGAGCAGTTCTTC. Its protein product is CASSLAATSYNEQFF. The rearrangement uses TRBV5-1 and TRBJ2-1; D is unclear. Germline CDR1 reads SGHRS; CDR2 reads YFSETQ. The CDR3 spans 15 residues. With 0 bases removed from V and 0 bases from J, the gap between germline ends came to 7 bases.

This rearrangement joins TRBV6-5 to TRBJ2-5, with unresolved D. The germline V gene has CDR1 MNHEY and CDR2 SVGAGI. The CDR3 length is 14 residues. Trimming took 0 bases from V and 2 from J, leaving 7 bases between them. The CDR3 region has the DNA TGTGCCAGCAGTTACTCGATGCTTCAAGAGACCCAGTACTTC. Translating it yields CASSYSMLQETQYF.

The chain couples TRBV6-6 to TRBJ2-5; the D is unclear. Germline CDR1 reads MNHNY; CDR2 reads SVGAGI (reference sequence). The ends were cut back, 3 bases at V and 9 bases at J, with 14 bases in the middle. The CDR3 has 13 amino acids. The CDR3 coding sequence is TGTGCCAGCAGTTATCAGGACCAGTACGCCCAGTACTTC. This gives the protein CASSYQDQYAQYF.

The chain has TRBV11-2 and TRBJ2-5; 7 bases are shared with TRBD1. Germline V gives CDR1 SGHAT, CDR2 FQNNGV. The CDR3 is 15 amino acids. The V segment lost 4 bases and the J segment 4 bases; nucleotides outside the gene matches: 9. The CDR3 nucleotides read TGTGCCAGCAGCTCGACCGACAGGGAGAGAGAGACCCAGTACTTC. This gives the protein CASSSTDRERETQYF.

The chain couples TRBV4-1 to TRBJ2-7, with D uncertain. CDR1 MGHRA and CDR2 YSYEKL come from the germline V gene. The CDR3 is made up of 13 amino acids. Trimming removed 0 bases at V and 6 bases at J, with 9 bases between. The CDR3, as DNA: TGCGCCAGCAGCCAAGATTGGGCAGGCGAGCAGTACTTC. Its protein is CASSQDWAGEQYF.

The V and J genes are TRBV27 and TRBJ2-6; D uncertain. Trimming stripped 7 bases from V and 0 bases from J, with 16 bases between. The CDR3 sequence is 17 residues long. The germline gives CDR1 MNHEY, CDR2 SMNVEV (reference sequence). The CDR3 spells CASNPGLRLSGANVLTF. The CDR3 DNA sequence: TGTGCCAGCAACCCAGGTTTACGACTCTCTGGGGCCAACGTCCTGACTTTC.

The V and J genes are TRBV7-3 and TRBJ2-3, with a possible D match to TRBD2 (6 bases). V shed 1 base and J shed 2 bases, with 10 bases lying between them. Germline V gene lookup returns CDR1 SGHTA and CDR2 FQGTGA. The CDR3 contains 15 residues. The CDR3 coding sequence is TGTGCCAGCAGCTTAAGTGGGAGGCTCACAGATACGCAGTATTTT. Its translation: CASSLSGRLTDTQYF.

The chain links TRBV2 to TRBJ2-7; D gene uncertain. CDR1 and CDR2 from the germline V gene are SNHLY and FYNNEI. Between the trimmed V and J ends, which lost 3 bases and 5 bases, there was a span of 17 bases. The CDR3 sequence is 15 residues long. CDR3 sequence (DNA): TGTGCCAGCAGTGAGATGCCGTCTTCGGGTCACGAGCAGTACTTC. Residues: CASSEMPSSGHEQYF.

The V and J genes are TRBV11-2 and TRBJ2-7; D is perhaps TRBD1 (6 bases). This CDR3 contains 13 residues. V was shortened by 6 bases and J by 5 bases, with 14 bases between the two germline ends. Germline loops: CDR1 SGHAT, CDR2 FQNNGV. CDR3 coding DNA: TGTGCCAGCAGAGCAACAGGGTCCCACGAGCAGTACTTC. It is translated as CASRATGSHEQYF.

This chain links TRBV7-9 with TRBJ1-2, with D hard to call. Germline CDR1 reads SEHNR; CDR2 reads FQNEAQ (reference sequence). The length of the CDR3 is 17 residues. Deletions cut 2 bases from V and 2 bases from J, with 18 bases between. The CDR3 DNA follows: TGTGCCAGCAGCTTACTAGTTAGGGTATGGACGAACTATGGCTACACCTTC. Translating gives CASSLLVRVWTNYGYTF.

This rearrangement joins TRBV9 to TRBJ1-4; D remains ambiguous. From germline, CDR1 is SGDLS and CDR2 YYNGEE. The CDR3 covers 14 residues. Trimming left V 0 bases short and J 8 bases short, with 11 bases between. The CDR3 DNA reads as TGTGCCAGCAGCGTAGACGGTTTGATGGAAAAACTGTTTTTT. Translating it yields CASSVDGLMEKLFF.